These T cell receptor beta chains were read from a single sample in a study of cytomegalovirus exposure and HLA in healthy donors. Here immunoSEQ multiplex PCR was the method, and the copy in TCRdb shows in-frame clones only, minus some. The sample contains 110,000 or so clones, 75% to 90% of which appear only once. Specimen: PBMCs. These receptors were taken from a young man in good health and CMV-seropositive. CDR3s include the opening cysteine and the closing phenylalanine or tryptophan. Each record gives: D gene, J gene, clone size, V gene, CDR3 DNA, CDR3 protein. D genes are given only for firm matches. A clone size is listed for some rows: how often the clone was seen (once, few, many), or a class if it is expanded.

d_gene: TRBD1; j_gene: TRBJ1-4; abundance: few; v_gene: TRBV4-1; CDR3nt: TGCGCCAGCAGCCTCCCCCAGGGGGTTGGAACTAATGAAAAACTGTTTTTT; CDR3aa: CASSLPQGVGTNEKLFF
d_gene: TRBD1; j_gene: TRBJ1-2; abundance: NA; v_gene: TRBV2; CDR3nt: TGTGCCAGCAGTGAAGGAAACAGGGGCCCCTATGGCTACACCTTC; CDR3aa: CASSEGNRGPYGYTF
d_gene: NA; j_gene: TRBJ1-1; abundance: few; v_gene: TRBV28; CDR3nt: TGTGCCAGCAGTTTGGGCGGGAGTGTTGCCACTGAAGCTTTCTTT; CDR3aa: CASSLGGSVATEAFF
d_gene: TRBD1; j_gene: TRBJ1-6; abundance: few; v_gene: TRBV7-8; CDR3nt: TGTGCCAGCAGCCCAGACAGGGGTCCCCTCCACTTT; CDR3aa: CASSPDRGPLHF
d_gene: NA; j_gene: TRBJ2-7; abundance: NA; v_gene: TRBV5-5; CDR3nt: TGTGCCAGCAGCTTCTCGCAGGGCTCCTACGAGCAGTACTTC; CDR3aa: CASSFSQGSYEQYF
d_gene: NA; j_gene: TRBJ2-1; abundance: few; v_gene: TRBV5-1; CDR3nt: TGCGCCAGCAGCTCGGGATCAAGCTCCTACAATGAGCAGTTCTTC; CDR3aa: CASSSGSSSYNEQFF
d_gene: TRBD2; j_gene: TRBJ2-5; abundance: NA; v_gene: TRBV6-1; CDR3nt: TGTGCCAGCAGTGAGGGTTCGGGGGGGCAGACCCAGTACTTC; CDR3aa: CASSEGSGGQTQYF
d_gene: TRBD1; j_gene: TRBJ2-5; abundance: NA; v_gene: TRBV5-1; CDR3nt: TGCGCCAGCAGCCCGGGACAGATGTACCAAGAGACCCAGTACTTC; CDR3aa: CASSPGQMYQETQYF
d_gene: TRBD2; j_gene: TRBJ2-5; abundance: NA; v_gene: TRBV5-6; CDR3nt: TGTGCCAGCAGCCCTCCAGGAGCGGGGGGCCGGGAGACCCAGTACTTC; CDR3aa: CASSPPGAGGRETQYF
d_gene: NA; j_gene: TRBJ2-3; abundance: NA; v_gene: TRBV10-1; CDR3nt: TGCGCCAGCAGTGAGGCAGGGGCCTACACAGATACGCAGTATTTT; CDR3aa: CASSEAGAYTDTQYF
d_gene: TRBD1; j_gene: TRBJ2-5; abundance: NA; v_gene: TRBV5-4; CDR3nt: TGTGCCAGCAGCCAGGGGGCGGAGACCCAGTACTTC; CDR3aa: CASSQGAETQYF
d_gene: TRBD1; j_gene: TRBJ2-7; abundance: once; v_gene: TRBV10-3; CDR3nt: TGTGCCATCAGTGAGTCAAACAGGGGCCTCGAGCAGTACTTC; CDR3aa: CAISESNRGLEQYF
d_gene: NA; j_gene: TRBJ1-4; abundance: NA; v_gene: TRBV7-9; CDR3nt: TGTGCCAGCAGCGACAGTACAACTAATGAAAAACTGTTTTTT; CDR3aa: CASSDSTTNEKLFF
d_gene: NA; j_gene: TRBJ1-2; abundance: NA; v_gene: TRBV11-2; CDR3nt: TGTGCCAGCAGCTTGGTGCAGGGGTATGGCTACACCTTC; CDR3aa: CASSLVQGYGYTF
d_gene: TRBD1; j_gene: TRBJ1-1; abundance: NA; v_gene: TRBV10-1; CDR3nt: TGCGCCGGGCCGGACAGGGGGCCTCGTAACACTGAAGCTTTCTTT; CDR3aa: CAGPDRGPRNTEAFF
d_gene: NA; j_gene: TRBJ1-1; abundance: once; v_gene: TRBV5-4; CDR3nt: TGTGCCAGCAGCCCGCGGGGCGGGAGCACTGAAGCTTTCTTT; CDR3aa: CASSPRGGSTEAFF
d_gene: TRBD1; j_gene: TRBJ1-1; abundance: NA; v_gene: TRBV5-1; CDR3nt: TGCGCCAGCAGCTTGGGGGACAGGGACACTGAAGCTTTCTTT; CDR3aa: CASSLGDRDTEAFF
d_gene: NA; j_gene: TRBJ2-5; abundance: NA; v_gene: TRBV5-1; CDR3nt: TGCGCCAGCAGCCGGGGGACAGACCAAGAGACCCAGTACTTC; CDR3aa: CASSRGTDQETQYF
d_gene: TRBD1; j_gene: TRBJ2-5; abundance: few; v_gene: TRBV28; CDR3nt: TGTGCCAGCAGTCCTCCGGGACAGGGAGGGACCCAGTACTTC; CDR3aa: CASSPPGQGGTQYF
d_gene: TRBD2; j_gene: TRBJ2-1; abundance: NA; v_gene: TRBV30; CDR3nt: TGTGCCTGGAGGGAGGAGGGGAGGGCCTACAATGAGCAGTTCTTC; CDR3aa: CAWREEGRAYNEQFF
d_gene: TRBD1; j_gene: TRBJ1-3; abundance: once; v_gene: TRBV4-1; CDR3nt: TGCGCCAGCAGCCAACAACAACAGGGGTTCTCTGGAAACACCATATATTTT; CDR3aa: CASSQQQQGFSGNTIYF
d_gene: NA; j_gene: TRBJ2-6; abundance: NA; v_gene: TRBV6-1; CDR3nt: TGTGCCAGCAGTGTCCGCAGGGTATTTAGCTCTGGGGCCAACGTCCTGACTTTC; CDR3aa: CASSVRRVFSSGANVLTF
d_gene: TRBD1; j_gene: TRBJ2-5; abundance: NA; v_gene: TRBV5-1; CDR3nt: TGCGCCAGCAGCTTCCGACAGGGGATCCAAGAGACCCAGTACTTC; CDR3aa: CASSFRQGIQETQYF
d_gene: TRBD1; j_gene: TRBJ2-7; abundance: NA; v_gene: TRBV29-1; CDR3nt: TGCAGCGCTGCGGGACAGGGGGCGAACGAGCAGTACTTC; CDR3aa: CSAAGQGANEQYF
d_gene: NA; j_gene: TRBJ2-1; abundance: once; v_gene: TRBV6-5; CDR3nt: TGTGCCAGCAGGTTCACCGCGGGACTGCACGATGAGCAGTTCTTC; CDR3aa: CASRFTAGLHDEQFF
d_gene: NA; j_gene: TRBJ2-7; abundance: NA; v_gene: TRBV19; CDR3nt: TGTGCCAGTAGTCCGGCGGGTAAAGGTTACGAGCAGTACTTC; CDR3aa: CASSPAGKGYEQYF
d_gene: NA; j_gene: TRBJ1-1; abundance: few; v_gene: TRBV5-1; CDR3nt: TGCGCCAGCCTCCGGTCATGGTTAGACACTGAAGCTTTCTTT; CDR3aa: CASLRSWLDTEAFF
d_gene: NA; j_gene: TRBJ1-4; abundance: few; v_gene: TRBV4-3; CDR3nt: TGCGCCAGCAGCCAAGGGACAGATGAAAAACTGTTTTTT; CDR3aa: CASSQGTDEKLFF
d_gene: TRBD1; j_gene: TRBJ1-2; abundance: NA; v_gene: TRBV10-1; CDR3nt: TGCGCCAGCAGGGGGGACAGGGGGCCCGGCTACACCTTC; CDR3aa: CASRGDRGPGYTF
d_gene: NA; j_gene: TRBJ1-2; abundance: NA; v_gene: TRBV4-2; CDR3nt: TGTGCCAGCAGCCAAGAGCTAGGGGCCTTTCGTGGCTACACCTTC; CDR3aa: CASSQELGAFRGYTF
d_gene: NA; j_gene: TRBJ1-5; abundance: NA; v_gene: TRBV19; CDR3nt: TGTGCCAGTAGGGGTAGCTATAGCAATCAGCCCCAGCATTTT; CDR3aa: CASRGSYSNQPQHF
d_gene: NA; j_gene: TRBJ2-7; abundance: NA; v_gene: TRBV19; CDR3nt: TGTGCCAGTAGTATGAGAGGACAGAACTACGAGCAGTACTTC; CDR3aa: CASSMRGQNYEQYF
d_gene: TRBD2; j_gene: TRBJ2-7; abundance: NA; v_gene: TRBV7-8; CDR3nt: TGTGCCAGCAGCTTGTCCGTGGCGGGGGGGAACTACGAGCAGTACTTC; CDR3aa: CASSLSVAGGNYEQYF
d_gene: TRBD1; j_gene: TRBJ1-6; abundance: NA; v_gene: TRBV4-2; CDR3nt: TGTGCCAGCAGCCAAGTCACAGGGGGCAATAATTCACCCCTCCACTTT; CDR3aa: CASSQVTGGNNSPLHF